This TCR beta chain comes out of a study of T-cell memory formation after mild COVID-19. This clonotype was seen ten or more times. The antigen is not known. Notes on the study in general: Shrinking CD4+ clones resided mostly in CM and EM, and CD8+ ones in EMRA.

TCRdb re-analysed the 5' RACE reads in MiXCR, keeping a single row per CDR3 protein. Of more than 250,000 distinct CDR3 sequences detected, over 15% appear once; the ten largest clones hold more than 20%. Germline CDR1 MNHGY, CDR2 SVAAGI. Trimming cost V 6 bases and J 1 base; bases outside gene matches: 11. The CDR3 is made up of 18 amino acids. This TCR derives from a man between 18 and 29 years old who had mild COVID-19 (a few samples of this study predate the infection). Cell type and time point are not known. The chain has TRBV6-9 and TRBJ2-5; the match to TRBD2 covers 13 bases. Sequencing used PBMCs or a T cell subset sorted from them (not recorded which). CDR3 sequence reads: CASSPRTSGGEPQETQYF. Written as DNA, the CDR3 is TGTGCCAGCAGCCCGCGGACTAGCGGGGGAGAGCCCCAAGAGACCCAGTACTTC.